The sequence of this T cell receptor beta chain was determined in a study of blood T cell repertoires in COVID-19. About the research overall: COVID-19 samples, acute and convalescent, were from the United States, Italy and Spain. T cells, B-cell-depleted T cells, or PBMCs supplied cDNA or gDNA.

The CDR3 is 11 residues long. V dropped 6 bases and J dropped 9 bases, with 9 bases sitting between them. Sequencing was performed with immunoSEQ multiplex PCR; in TCRdb, only in-frame clones are kept and a portion is missing. The sample holds 150,000 to 200,000 clones; 65% to 85% are singletons and the top ten take around 15%. The chain combines TRBV12-3 or TRBV12-4 with TRBJ2-1, with D unclear. Material: peripheral blood. The clonotype comes from a man aged 60 to 69 with active or convalescent COVID-19. In nucleotides, the CDR3 is TGTGCCAGCAGCTTTCGAGGTGAGCAGTTCTTC. Amino acid sequence: CASSFRGEQFF.